What follows are 16 T cell receptor beta chains derived from one specimen sequenced in a study of glioma-infiltrating T cells. The iRepertoire nested amplicon-rescue multiplex PCR amplified TCR alpha and beta CDR3s from RNA. TCRdb redid the calling of the multiplex PCR reads with MiXCR, one entry per CDR3 protein. This sample has 85,000 to 110,000 distinct CDR3 sequences; 25% to 35% occur once, and the top ten carry 40% to 55%. The sample comprised glioma tissue, nonneoplastic brain tissue, or PBMCs (not recorded which). The receptors derive from a human donor with low-grade glioma or glioblastoma, undergoing nonglioma brain surgery, or in good health (not recorded which).

This clonotype was picked up many times. The genes are TRBV18 and TRBJ1-5; a weak D match, TRBD1 (5 bases). Germline V gene lookup returns CDR1 KGHSH and CDR2 LQKENI. CDR3 length equals 14 residues. V lost 4 bases and J 4 bases, leaving 11 bases between the germline ends. The CDR3 bases are TGTGCCAGCTCACTGACAGAGGAGAATCAGCCCCAGCATTTT. Translation gives CASSLTEENQPQHF.

The CDR3 reads CASSWTIGYNEQFF. The DNA for the CDR3 is TGTGCCAGCAGCTGGACAATTGGGTACAATGAGCAGTTCTTC. The chain employs TRBV5-4 and TRBJ2-1, with D tentatively TRBD1 (5 bases). From germline, CDR1 is SGHNT and CDR2 YYREEE (reference sequence). V was clipped by 3 bases and J by 4 bases, with 11 bases between them. The CDR3 runs to 14 residues.

This clonotype occurred many times. The chain links TRBV20-1 to TRBJ2-1; D gene uncertain. V was pared by 0 bases and J by 2 bases, with 2 bases between. Germline CDR1 and CDR2: DFQATT and SNEGSKA (reference sequence). This CDR3 region has 12 residues. The CDR3 DNA follows: TGCAGTGCTAGAGAACCCTACAATGAGCAGTTCTTC. This encodes CSAREPYNEQFF.

The CDR3: CASARSTDTQYF. CDR3 DNA: TGTGCTAGTGCCCGTAGCACAGATACGCAGTATTTT. The gene calls are TRBV12-5 and TRBJ2-3, with unresolved D. V was trimmed by 7 bases and J by 0 bases, leaving 5 bases between them. Germline CDR1 is LGHNT and CDR2 is FRNRAP. The length of the CDR3 is 12 residues.

This clonotype was recorded many times. The chain combines TRBV24-1 with TRBJ1-2, with TRBD1 as a possible D gene (5 bases). The CDR3 has 14 residues. V was cut by 3 bases and J by 3 bases, with 10 bases left in between. CDR1 and CDR2 from the germline V gene are KGHDR and SFDVKD. CDR3 DNA: TGTGCCACCAGTGATCCCCGGGGGTACTATGGCTACACCTTC. Protein product: CATSDPRGYYGYTF.

The V and J genes are TRBV7-9 and TRBJ2-7; the D gene is possibly TRBD2 (6 bases). The CDR3 consists of 14 residues. V lost 1 base and J 3 bases, leaving 10 bases between the germline ends. Germline V CDR1 and CDR2: SEHNR, FQNEAQ (reference sequence). The CDR3 region is CASSLGGEFYEQYF. The DNA for the CDR3 is TGTGCCAGCAGCTTAGGCGGGGAATTCTACGAGCAGTACTTC.

This clonotype has a count of ten or more. The chain links TRBV6-1 to TRBJ2-3, with a weak D call TRBD2 (7 bases). With 6 bases removed from V and 2 bases from J, the gap between germline ends came to 15 bases. This CDR3 is built from 15 residues. Germline V CDR1 and CDR2: MNHNS, SASEGT. CDR3 bases: TGTGCCAGCAGCCCTAGGCGGGGGCACACAGATACGCAGTATTTT. Protein sequence: CASSPRRGHTDTQYF.

About this clonotype: A much larger clone sits a single nucleotide away, making a read error possible. The chain employs TRBV4-3 and TRBJ1-5; D is uncertain. In germline, CDR1 is LGHNA, CDR2 YSLEER. V was shortened by 0 bases and J by 7 bases, with 7 bases between the two germline ends. This CDR3 spans 13 amino acids. The CDR3, as DNA: TGCGCCAGCAGCCAAGATAATCGGCAGCCCCAGCATTTT. Its translation: CASSQDNRQPQHF.

The V and J genes are TRBV2 and TRBJ2-5; D call uncertain. The CDR3 covers 17 residues. V was cut by 7 bases and J by 3 bases, with 24 bases left in between. CDR1 is SNHLY, CDR2 FYNNEI, per germline. The CDR3 coding sequence is TGTGCCAGCAATTATCGCCATAGGGCGGATATCGAAGAGACCCAGTACTTC. Amino acid sequence: CASNYRHRADIEETQYF.

This clonotype has ten or more counts. The gene calls are TRBV6-1 and TRBJ1-6; 10 positions match TRBD1. This CDR3 is 13 amino acids long. Germline V gene sequence: CDR1 MNHNS, CDR2 SASEGT. Trimming removed 8 bases from V and 10 bases from J; junction bases left unmatched: 5. CDR3 DNA: TGTGCCAGCCGGGACAGGGGAGGATCACCCCTCCACTTT. Protein: CASRDRGGSPLHF.

This clonotype was recorded many times. The chain is built from TRBV28 and TRBJ1-2; D remains unclear. Per the germline V gene, CDR1 is MDHEN and CDR2 is SYDVKM. V shed 4 bases and J shed 2 bases, with 5 bases lying between them. This CDR3 region has 12 residues. The CDR3 DNA reads as TGTGCCAGCAGTTACACGAACTATGGCTACACCTTC. Translating gives CASSYTNYGYTF.

In the case of this clonotype: A much larger clone lies one base from this, so it may be a read error. This sequence joins TRBV28 and TRBJ2-7, with D possibly being TRBD1 (5 bases). Germline V gene sequence: CDR1 MDHEN, CDR2 SYDVKM. The CDR3 totals 15 residues. For the CDR3, the DNA is TGTGCCAGCACTTTAGGGGCAGGGCGGACCTACGAGCAGTACTTC. This codes for CASTLGAGRTYEQYF. Full variable domain (outside the CDR3, taken from reference TRBV28 and TRBJ2-7): DVKVTQSSRYLVKRTGEKVFLECVQDMDHENMFWYRQDPGLGLRLIYFSYDVKMKEKGDIPEGYSVSREKKERFSLILESASTNQTSMYLCASTLGAGRTYEQYFGPGTRLTVT.

The chain couples TRBV15 to TRBJ2-7, with D possibly matching TRBD1 (6 bases). V was clipped by 0 bases and J by 3 bases, with 18 bases between them. The CDR3 spans 17 residues. From germline, CDR1 is LNHNV and CDR2 YYDKDF (reference sequence). For the CDR3, the DNA is TGTGCCACCAGCAGAGATCCCCTTTATACAGGGAACTACGAGCAGTACTTC. Amino acids: CATSRDPLYTGNYEQYF.

Turning to this clonotype: Germline and junction disagree at one end, which may indicate a read error. The chain recombines TRBV20-1 with TRBJ1-2; 10 bases are a match to TRBD1. CDR1 is DFQATT and CDR2 is SNEGSKA in the germline V gene (reference sequence). The CDR3 extends over 15 amino acids. CDR3 in amino acids: CSASKTGGINYCYTF. CDR3 sequence (DNA): TGCAGTGCCTCCAAGACAGGGGGCATTAACTATTGCTACACCTTC.

This clonotype was seen at least ten times. The J gene is TRBJ1-1, the V gene TRBV20-1; D is ambiguous. There are 12 residues in the CDR3. CDR1 and CDR2 (germline): DFQATT, SNEGSKA (reference sequence). Deletions cut 5 bases from V and 4 bases from J, with 11 bases between. CDR3 in amino acids: CSAAPGSTEAFF. In DNA, the CDR3 is TGCAGTGCTGCGCCGGGGAGCACTGAAGCTTTCTTT.

This clonotype came up many times. The gene calls are TRBV7-2 and TRBJ2-5; possibly TRBD1 or TRBD2 for D (5 bases each). The V gene's germline CDR1 is SGHTA and CDR2 FQGNSA. The V gene lost 5 bases and the J gene lost 1 base, with 14 bases spanning the gap. This CDR3 has 15 amino acids. As DNA, the CDR3 is TGTGCCAGCAGCGTCCGGGGCCCCGCCCAAGAGACCCAGTACTTC. Protein sequence: CASSVRGPAQETQYF.